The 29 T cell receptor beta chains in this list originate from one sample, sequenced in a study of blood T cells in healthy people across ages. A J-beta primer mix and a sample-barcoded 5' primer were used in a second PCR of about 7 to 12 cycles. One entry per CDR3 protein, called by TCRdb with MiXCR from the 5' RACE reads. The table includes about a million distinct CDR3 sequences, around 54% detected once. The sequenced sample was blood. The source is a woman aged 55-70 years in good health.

This chain's CDR3 is CASSPGLAELTDTQYF. CDR3 nucleotide sequence: TGTGCCAGCAGCCCCGGACTAGCGGAGCTCACAGATACGCAGTATTTT. J is TRBJ2-3 and V is TRBV7-9, with 10 bases aligning to TRBD2. V gave up 5 bases and J gave up 2 bases; unmatched junction bases: 7. Germline lookup yields CDR1 SEHNR and CDR2 FQNEAQ (reference sequence). CDR3 length: 16 amino acids.

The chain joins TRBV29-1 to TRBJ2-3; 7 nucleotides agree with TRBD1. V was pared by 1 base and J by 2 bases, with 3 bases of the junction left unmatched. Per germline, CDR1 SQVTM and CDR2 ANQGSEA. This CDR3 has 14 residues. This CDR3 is CSVEGGQFTDTQYF. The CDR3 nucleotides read TGCAGCGTTGAAGGGGGACAGTTCACAGATACGCAGTATTTT.

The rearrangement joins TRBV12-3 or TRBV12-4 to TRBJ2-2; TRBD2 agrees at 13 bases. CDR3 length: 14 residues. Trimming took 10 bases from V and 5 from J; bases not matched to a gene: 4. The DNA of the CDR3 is TGTGCCACTGTGGGACTAGCGGGAACCGGGGAGCTGTTTTTT. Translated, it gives CATVGLAGTGELFF.

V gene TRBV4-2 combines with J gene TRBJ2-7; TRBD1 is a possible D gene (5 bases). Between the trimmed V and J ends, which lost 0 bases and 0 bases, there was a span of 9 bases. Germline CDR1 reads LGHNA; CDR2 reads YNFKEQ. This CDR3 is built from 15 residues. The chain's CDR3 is CASSQETAPSYEQYF. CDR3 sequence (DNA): TGTGCCAGCAGCCAAGAGACAGCCCCCTCCTACGAGCAGTACTTC.

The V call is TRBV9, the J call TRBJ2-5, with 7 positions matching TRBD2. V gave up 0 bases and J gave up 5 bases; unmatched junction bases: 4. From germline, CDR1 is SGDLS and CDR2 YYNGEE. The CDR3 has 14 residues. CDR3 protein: CASSVELGGETQYF. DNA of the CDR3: TGTGCCAGCAGCGTAGAGTTGGGAGGGGAGACCCAGTACTTC.

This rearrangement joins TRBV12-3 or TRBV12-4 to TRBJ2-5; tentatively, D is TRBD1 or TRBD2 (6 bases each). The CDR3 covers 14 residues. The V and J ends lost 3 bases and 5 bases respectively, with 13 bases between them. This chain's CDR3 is CASSFPGARETQYF. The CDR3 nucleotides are TGTGCCAGCAGTTTCCCGGGGGCTCGCGAGACCCAGTACTTC.

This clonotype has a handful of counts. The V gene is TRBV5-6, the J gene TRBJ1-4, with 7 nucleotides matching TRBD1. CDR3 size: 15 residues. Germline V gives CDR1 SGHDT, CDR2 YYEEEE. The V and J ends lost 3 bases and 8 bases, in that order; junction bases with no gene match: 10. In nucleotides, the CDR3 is TGTGCCAGCAGCTCTCGGGGGACAGACGACGAAAAACTGTTTTTT. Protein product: CASSSRGTDDEKLFF.

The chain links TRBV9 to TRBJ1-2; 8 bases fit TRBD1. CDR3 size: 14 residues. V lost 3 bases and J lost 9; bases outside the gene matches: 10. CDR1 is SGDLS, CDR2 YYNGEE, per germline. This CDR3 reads CASSAGGQGQRYTF. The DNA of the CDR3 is TGTGCCAGCAGCGCCGGAGGACAGGGTCAACGCTACACCTTC.

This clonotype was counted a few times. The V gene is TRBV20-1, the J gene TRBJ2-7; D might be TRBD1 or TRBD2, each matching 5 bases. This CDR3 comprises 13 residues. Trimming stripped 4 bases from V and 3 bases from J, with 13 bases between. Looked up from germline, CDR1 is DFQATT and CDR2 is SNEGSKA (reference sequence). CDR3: CSATGPSDYEQYF. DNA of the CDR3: TGCAGTGCTACGGGACCCTCGGACTACGAGCAGTACTTC.

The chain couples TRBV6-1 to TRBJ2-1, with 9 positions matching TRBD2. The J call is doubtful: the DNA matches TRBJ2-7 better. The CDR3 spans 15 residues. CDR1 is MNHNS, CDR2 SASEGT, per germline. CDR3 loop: CASSVLAGFYNEQYF. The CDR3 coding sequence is TGTGCCAGCAGCGTACTAGCGGGTTTCTACAATGAGCAGTACTTC.

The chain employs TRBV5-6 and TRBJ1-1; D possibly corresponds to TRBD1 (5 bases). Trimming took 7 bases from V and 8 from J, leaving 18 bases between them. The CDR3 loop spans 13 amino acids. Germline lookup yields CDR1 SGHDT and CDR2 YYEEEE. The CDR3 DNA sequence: TGTGCCAGCGCCCGGGGCCACGGACTCGAAGCTTTCTTT. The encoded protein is CASARGHGLEAFF.

DNA of the CDR3: TGTGCCAGCAGCCCAGTAAGGGGACAGACGTCCTACGAGCAGTACTTC. The encoded protein is CASSPVRGQTSYEQYF. The V gene is TRBV11-2, the J gene TRBJ2-7; TRBD1 matches 7 bases. CDR1 SGHAT and CDR2 FQNNGV come from the germline V gene. Trimming removed 5 bases from V and 1 base from J; junction bases left unmatched: 11. The CDR3 extends over 16 amino acids.

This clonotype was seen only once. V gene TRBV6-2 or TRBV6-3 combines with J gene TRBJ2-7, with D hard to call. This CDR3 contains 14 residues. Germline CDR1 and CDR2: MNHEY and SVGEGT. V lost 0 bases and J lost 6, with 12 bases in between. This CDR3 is CASSYSSGTAEQYF. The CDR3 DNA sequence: TGTGCCAGCAGTTACTCCTCAGGAACGGCCGAGCAGTACTTC.

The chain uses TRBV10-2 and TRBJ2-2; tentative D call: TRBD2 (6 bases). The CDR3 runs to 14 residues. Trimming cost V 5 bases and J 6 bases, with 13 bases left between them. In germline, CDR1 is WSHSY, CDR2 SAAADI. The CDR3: CASSPRGDSGELFF. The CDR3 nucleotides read TGCGCCAGCAGTCCCCGAGGGGACTCCGGGGAGCTGTTTTTT.

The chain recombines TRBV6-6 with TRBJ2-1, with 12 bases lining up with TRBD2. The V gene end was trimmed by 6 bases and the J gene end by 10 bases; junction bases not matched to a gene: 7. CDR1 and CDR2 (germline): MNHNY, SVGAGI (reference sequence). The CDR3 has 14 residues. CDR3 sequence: CASRTSGRSYEQFF. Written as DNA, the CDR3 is TGTGCCAGCAGGACTAGCGGGAGATCCTACGAGCAGTTCTTC.

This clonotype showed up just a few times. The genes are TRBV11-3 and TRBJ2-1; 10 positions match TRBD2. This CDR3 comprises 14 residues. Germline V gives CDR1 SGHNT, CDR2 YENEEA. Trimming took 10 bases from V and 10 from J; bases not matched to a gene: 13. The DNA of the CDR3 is TGTGCCAACAGTTTAGCGGGAGGTCGTTGGGAGCAGTTCTTC. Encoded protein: CANSLAGGRWEQFF.

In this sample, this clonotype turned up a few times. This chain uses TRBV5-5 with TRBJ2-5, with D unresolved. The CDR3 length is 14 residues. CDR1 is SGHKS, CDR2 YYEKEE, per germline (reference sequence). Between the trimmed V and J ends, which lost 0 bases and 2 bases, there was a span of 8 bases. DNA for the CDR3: TGTGCCAGCAGCTTGGTGGTACTTCAAGAGACCCAGTACTTC. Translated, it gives CASSLVVLQETQYF.

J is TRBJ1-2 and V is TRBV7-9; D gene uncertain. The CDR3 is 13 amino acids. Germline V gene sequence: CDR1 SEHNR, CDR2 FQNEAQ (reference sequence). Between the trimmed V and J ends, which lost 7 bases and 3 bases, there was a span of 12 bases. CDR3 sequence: CASTQEGHYGYTF. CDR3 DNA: TGTGCCAGCACCCAGGAGGGCCACTATGGCTACACCTTC.

CDR3 region: CASSLAFGADTQYF. The CDR3 region has the DNA TGCGCCAGCAGCTTGGCCTTTGGTGCAGATACGCAGTATTTT. This chain uses TRBV5-1 with TRBJ2-3; unclear D gene. The CDR3 has 14 residues. The germline gives CDR1 SGHRS, CDR2 YFSETQ. Trimming took off 0 bases at V and 4 bases at J, with 9 bases between the two ends. Looking up the rest from reference TRBV5-1 and TRBJ2-3 gives the full variable domain: KAGVTQTPRYLIKTRGQQVTLSCSPISGHRSVSWYQQTPGQGLQFLFEYFSETQRNKGNFPGRFSGRQFSNSRSEMNVSTLELGDSALYLCASSLAFGADTQYFGPGTRLTVL.

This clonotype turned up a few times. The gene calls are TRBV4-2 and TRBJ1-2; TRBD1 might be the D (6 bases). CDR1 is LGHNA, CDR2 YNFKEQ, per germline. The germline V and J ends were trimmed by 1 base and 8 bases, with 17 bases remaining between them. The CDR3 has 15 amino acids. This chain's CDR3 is CASSQGRQAPKGYTF. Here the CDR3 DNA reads TGTGCCAGCAGCCAAGGGAGACAGGCACCTAAGGGCTACACCTTC.

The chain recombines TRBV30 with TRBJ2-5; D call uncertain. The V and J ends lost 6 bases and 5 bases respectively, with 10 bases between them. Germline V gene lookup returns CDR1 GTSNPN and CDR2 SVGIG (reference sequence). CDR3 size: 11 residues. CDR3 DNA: TGTGCCTGCCGAGTAGGCGAGACCCAGTACTTC. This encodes CACRVGETQYF.

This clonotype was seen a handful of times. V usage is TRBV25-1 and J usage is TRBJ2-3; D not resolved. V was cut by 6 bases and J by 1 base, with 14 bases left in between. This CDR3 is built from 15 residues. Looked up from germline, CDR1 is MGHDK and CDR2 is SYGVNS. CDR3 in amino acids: CASSTSAGGTDTQYF. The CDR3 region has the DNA TGTGCCAGCAGCACCAGTGCAGGTGGCACAGATACGCAGTATTTT.

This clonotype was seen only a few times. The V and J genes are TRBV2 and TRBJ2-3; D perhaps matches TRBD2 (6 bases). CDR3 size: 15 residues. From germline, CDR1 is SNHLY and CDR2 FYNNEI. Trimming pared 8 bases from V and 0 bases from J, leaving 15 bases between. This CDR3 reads CASSGTGLSTDTQYF. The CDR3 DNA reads TGTGCCAGCTCGGGGACGGGACTCAGCACAGATACGCAGTATTTT.

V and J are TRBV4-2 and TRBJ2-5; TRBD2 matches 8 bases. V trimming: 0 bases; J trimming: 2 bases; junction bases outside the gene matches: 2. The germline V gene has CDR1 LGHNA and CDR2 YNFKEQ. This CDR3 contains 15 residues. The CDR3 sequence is CASSQERLAQETQYF. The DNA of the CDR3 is TGTGCCAGCAGCCAAGAGCGACTAGCGCAAGAGACCCAGTACTTC.

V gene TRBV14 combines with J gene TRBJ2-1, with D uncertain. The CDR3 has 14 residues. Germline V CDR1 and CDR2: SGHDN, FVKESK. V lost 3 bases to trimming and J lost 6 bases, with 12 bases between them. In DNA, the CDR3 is TGTGCCAGCAGCCATAGTTCGCGTGTCAATGAGCAGTTCTTC. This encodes CASSHSSRVNEQFF. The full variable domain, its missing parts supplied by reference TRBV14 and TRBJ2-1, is EAGVTQFPSHSVIEKGQTVTLRCDPISGHDNLYWYRRVMGKEIKFLLHFVKESKQDESGMPNNRFLAERTGGTYSTLKVQPAELEDSGVYFCASSHSSRVNEQFFGPGTRLTVL.

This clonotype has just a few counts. CDR3: CASSPNSGTYYEQYF. CDR3 DNA: TGTGCCAGCAGCCCCAATTCCGGGACATACTACGAGCAGTACTTC. V gene TRBV7-2 combines with J gene TRBJ2-7, with D maybe TRBD1 (6 bases). V lost 5 bases, J lost 3 bases, and 17 bases lay in between. CDR3 length: 15 amino acids. Germline V gene lookup returns CDR1 SGHTA and CDR2 FQGNSA. The variable domain in full, completed from reference TRBV7-2 and TRBJ2-7, reads GAGVSQSPSNKVTEKGKDVELRCDPISGHTALYWYRQSLGQGLEFLIYFQGNSAPDKSGLPSDRFSAERTGGSVSTLTIQRTQQEDSAVYLCASSPNSGTYYEQYFGPGTRLTVT.

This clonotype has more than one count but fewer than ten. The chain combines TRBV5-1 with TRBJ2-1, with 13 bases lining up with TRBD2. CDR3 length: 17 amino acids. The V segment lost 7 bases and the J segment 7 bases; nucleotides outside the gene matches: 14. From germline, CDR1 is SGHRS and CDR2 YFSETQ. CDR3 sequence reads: CASGYKATSGRSNEQFF. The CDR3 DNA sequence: TGCGCCAGCGGATACAAGGCGACTAGCGGGAGGTCGAATGAGCAGTTCTTC.

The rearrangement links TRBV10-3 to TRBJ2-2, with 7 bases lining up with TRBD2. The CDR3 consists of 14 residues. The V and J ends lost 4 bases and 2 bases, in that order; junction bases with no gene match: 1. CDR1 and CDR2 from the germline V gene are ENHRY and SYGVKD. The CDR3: CAISGGGNTGELFF. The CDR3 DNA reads TGTGCCATCAGTGGCGGGGGAAACACCGGGGAGCTGTTTTTT.

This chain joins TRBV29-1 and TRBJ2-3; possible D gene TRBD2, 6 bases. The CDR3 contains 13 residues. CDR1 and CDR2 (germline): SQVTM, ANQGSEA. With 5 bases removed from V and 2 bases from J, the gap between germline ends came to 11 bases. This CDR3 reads CSVKAGFTDTQYF. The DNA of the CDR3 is TGCAGCGTTAAAGCGGGTTTCACAGATACGCAGTATTTT.